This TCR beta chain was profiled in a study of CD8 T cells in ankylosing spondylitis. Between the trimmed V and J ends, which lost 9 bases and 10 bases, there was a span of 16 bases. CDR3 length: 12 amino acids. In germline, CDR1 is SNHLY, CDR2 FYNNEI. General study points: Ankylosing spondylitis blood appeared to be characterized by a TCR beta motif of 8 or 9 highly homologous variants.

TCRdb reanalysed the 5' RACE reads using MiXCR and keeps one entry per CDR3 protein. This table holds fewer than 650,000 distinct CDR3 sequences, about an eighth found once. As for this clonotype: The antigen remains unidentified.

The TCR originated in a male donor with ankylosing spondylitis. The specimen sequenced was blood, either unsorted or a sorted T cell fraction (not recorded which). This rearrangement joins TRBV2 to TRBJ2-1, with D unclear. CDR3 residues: CASKGETSEQFF. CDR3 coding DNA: TGTGCCAGTAAGGGCGAGACTTCAGAGCAGTTCTTC.